These T cell receptor beta chains were read from a single sample in a study of blood T cell repertoires in COVID-19. Repertoires were generated with immunoSEQ multiplex PCR, while TCRdb's copy carries only in-frame clones and drops some. The sample gives more than 140,000 clones, around 80% of which show up once; 7.2% is in the top ten. The sequencing input was peripheral blood. The receptor source for this set is a woman aged 45-65 years in a cohort sampled during active or convalescent COVID-19. CDR3s include the opening cysteine and the closing phenylalanine or tryptophan.

v_gene,CDR3aa
TRBV3-1/TRBV3-2,CASSQEVLAGGQQFF
TRBV10-3,CAISESTSGGMSTQYF
TRBV5-1,CASSRDRQGYNSPLHF
TRBV3-1/TRBV3-2,CASSLLTTNTGELFF
TRBV7-3,CASSLSPNQPQHF
TRBV27,CASSSAGGDGYTF
TRBV7-2,CASSFQGHPSGELFF
TRBV10-3,CAISVGGLSYEQYF
TRBV6-2/TRBV6-3,CASSYSLWSDRGFDGYTF
TRBV9,CASSLGQGASYEQYF
TRBV19,CASSFEDRARTEAFF
TRBV30,CAWSGGGGQPQHF
TRBV6-1,CASSDGEVGYTF
TRBV9,CASSVAGAADEKLFF
TRBV18,CASSLGAGTDTQYF
TRBV27,CASSFGTGTGEQYF
TRBV19,CASSTRDSSYNEQFF
TRBV12-5,CASGPGHQSSGANVLTF
TRBV4-3,CASSQDPNQPQHF
TRBV6-5,CASSYSKGQSGNTIYF
TRBV7-2,CASSLDSSDYNEQFF
TRBV6-1,CASSEGQGSTEAFF
TRBV5-1,CASSPGAGRETQYF
TRBV27,CASSSRDRINEQYF
TRBV18,CASSPGTGDYGYTF
TRBV6-1,CASSEAGTRRPFF
TRBV10-3,CAISEPLTRTAFF
TRBV27,CASSITGQDGYTF
TRBV7-2,CASSPSAGRNTIYF
TRBV7-3,CASSPKGGTSEAFF
TRBV6-5,CASREAGGHYNEQFF
TRBV5-6,CASSRLQGTPYEQYF
TRBV19,CATSPRDSGYEQYF
TRBV5-1,CASSLAVAGGQETQYF
TRBV2,CASSPLDISTEAFF
TRBV5-1,CASSFNPGRGGGELFF
TRBV19,CASSIDYRGGNQPQHF
TRBV6-5,CASSPRTGGHTEAFF
TRBV6-1,CASSEGQGEFYEQYF
TRBV7-9,CASSRGGGQGLVQPQHF
TRBV5-6,CASSLGTGALGNTIYF
TRBV6-5,CASRGGASGTDTQYF
TRBV5-5,CASSLDSSNYGYTF
TRBV10-1,CASSEHRGDF
TRBV5-6,CASSRRKGGTNYGYTF
TRBV14,CASSPGGHNEKLFF
TRBV9,CASKRGQGSGANVLTF
TRBV9,CASSVIGGNTGELFF
TRBV3-1/TRBV3-2,CASSLSADRAFF
TRBV25-1,CASSAGGDGYTF
TRBV30,CATGRRGTEAFF
TRBV6-5,CASSYWTGGNTGELFF
TRBV10-3,CAIRLTRGGYTF
TRBV4-1,CASSLRQGTANTEAFF
TRBV3-1/TRBV3-2,CASSQPTGGHGYTF
TRBV4-3,CASSQDLGVSQPQHF